This TCR beta chain came from a study of T cell responses to AZD1222 COVID-19 vaccine. In the study overall: Analyses pooled second doses at about 4 or about 12 weeks. General study results and limits: Vaccine-associated CD4 TCRs spanned spike, dominant at 160-218 and 743-854.

The repertoire was sequenced with immunoSEQ multiplex PCR; TCRdb's copy has only in-frame clones and lacks some. The sample consists of around 130,000 clones, approximately 86% of them appearing once. Germline assignment: CDR1 MNHEY and CDR2 SVGAGI. This CDR3 has 13 amino acids. V was trimmed by 4 bases and J by 2 bases, leaving 8 bases between them. This clone is a singleton in its sample. Its antigen is as yet unknown. The receptor was derived from an adult in good health. The J gene is TRBJ1-2, the V gene TRBV6-5, with a tentative D call TRBD1 (5 bases). The source was peripheral blood, collected on day 0 of AZD1222 vaccination. As DNA, the CDR3 is TGTGCCAGCAGTTTGGGGCAGAACTATGGCTACACCTTC. This encodes CASSLGQNYGYTF.